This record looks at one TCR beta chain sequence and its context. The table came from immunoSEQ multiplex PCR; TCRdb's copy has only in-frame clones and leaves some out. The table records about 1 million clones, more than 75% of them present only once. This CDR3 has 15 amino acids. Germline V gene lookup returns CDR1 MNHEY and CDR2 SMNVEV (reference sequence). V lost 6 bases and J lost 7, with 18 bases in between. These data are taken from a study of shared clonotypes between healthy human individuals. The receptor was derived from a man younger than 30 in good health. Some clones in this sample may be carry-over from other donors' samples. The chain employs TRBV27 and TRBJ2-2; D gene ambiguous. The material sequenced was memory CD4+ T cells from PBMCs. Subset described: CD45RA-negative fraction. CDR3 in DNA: TGTGCCAGCAGCCTCGGTAATAGGCGTGGCGGGGAGCTGTTTTTT. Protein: CASSLGNRRGGELFF.